A selection of T cell receptor beta chains follows, all from one sample in a study of cytomegalovirus exposure and HLA in healthy donors. The repertoire was sequenced with immunoSEQ multiplex PCR; TCRdb's copy has only in-frame clones and lacks some. This table holds some 120,000 clones, 65% to 75% found once. The source material was PBMCs. The receptors were gathered from a woman between 50 and 59 years old in good health and CMV-seropositive. Each CDR3 is given with its conserved first and last residue. The D gene is left open where the match is weak. A clone size is listed for some rows: how often the clone was seen (once, few, many), or a class if it is expanded.

>.|TRBD1|TRBV4-1|TRBJ1-3
TGCGCCAGCAGCCAACAACCACAGGGGGCGATTGGAAACACCATATATTTT
CASSQQPQGAIGNTIYF
>.|.|TRBV4-2|TRBJ1-2
TGTGCCAGCAGCCAAGATCGGAGGGACGACTATGGCTACACCTTC
CASSQDRRDDYGYTF
>.|TRBD2|TRBV7-3|TRBJ2-1
TGTGCCAGCAGCTCAGCGGGGGGTCTGCATGAGCAGTTCTTC
CASSSAGGLHEQFF
>.|.|TRBV4-3|TRBJ1-2
TGCGCCAGCAGCCAAGATAAGTCGGGTGGCTACACCTTC
CASSQDKSGGYTF
>.|.|TRBV14|TRBJ2-5
TGTGCCAGCAGCCAAGATGTCAGGGGATATGAGACCCAGTACTTC
CASSQDVRGYETQYF
>.|.|TRBV11-3|TRBJ2-2
TGTGCCAGCAGCCCCGGCGGCTTGAACACCGGGGAGCTGTTTTTT
CASSPGGLNTGELFF
>.|.|TRBV9|TRBJ1-2
TGTGCCAGCAGCAACCCCCAGGGTTTACTTGACTATGGCTACACCTTC
CASSNPQGLLDYGYTF
>once|TRBD1|TRBV6-1|TRBJ2-3
TGTGCCAGCAGTAGAGGACAGGGAGCAGATACGCAGTATTTT
CASSRGQGADTQYF
>.|.|TRBV6-6|TRBJ2-1
TGTGCCAGTGTCGGTCCGGAGAGCTCCTACAATGAGCAGTTCTTC
CASVGPESSYNEQFF
>.|TRBD2|TRBV2|TRBJ2-3
TGTGCCAGCAGTGAAGCTGGCGGGGGGGCCAGAGATACGCAGTATTTT
CASSEAGGGARDTQYF